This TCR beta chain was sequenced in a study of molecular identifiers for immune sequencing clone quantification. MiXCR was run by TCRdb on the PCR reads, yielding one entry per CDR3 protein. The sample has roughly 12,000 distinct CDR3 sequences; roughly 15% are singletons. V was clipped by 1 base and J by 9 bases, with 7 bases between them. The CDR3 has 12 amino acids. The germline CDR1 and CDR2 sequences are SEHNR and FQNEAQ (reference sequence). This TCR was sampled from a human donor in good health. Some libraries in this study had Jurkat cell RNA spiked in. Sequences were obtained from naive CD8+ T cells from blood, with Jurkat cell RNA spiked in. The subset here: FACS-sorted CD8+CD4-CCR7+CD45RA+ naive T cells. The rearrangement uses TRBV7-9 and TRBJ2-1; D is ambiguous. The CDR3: CASSLGTIEQFF. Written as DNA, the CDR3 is TGTGCCAGCAGCTTAGGTACTATTGAGCAGTTCTTC.